This T cell receptor beta chain was observed in a study of blood T cell repertoires in COVID-19. The wider study: Some COVID-19 samples were acute and others convalescent; all came from the United States, Italy and Spain. The cDNA or gDNA used as material had been derived from T cells, B-cell-depleted T cells, or PBMCs.

J was trimmed by 4 bases and V by 10 bases; bases with no gene match: 7. This CDR3 has 13 residues. Per germline, CDR1 ENHRY and CDR2 SYGVKD. In the source study's methods: Reference gene primer amplification in the assay estimated nucleated cell counts. Profiling relied on immunoSEQ multiplex PCR, and the TCRdb table lists in-frame clones only, not all of them. D and trimming were read from the DNA, whereas the V and J calls and clone size are those reported in that table. The sample contains about 140,000 clones, about 90% of which appear only once. Sequenced sample: peripheral blood. The TCR comes from a woman aged 60-70 years with acute or convalescent COVID-19. This chain links TRBV10-3 with TRBJ1-1; 9 nucleotides match TRBD1. As DNA, the CDR3 is TGTGCCACCCGGACAGGGGAAGGCACTGAAGCTTTCTTT. This codes for CATRTGEGTEAFF.